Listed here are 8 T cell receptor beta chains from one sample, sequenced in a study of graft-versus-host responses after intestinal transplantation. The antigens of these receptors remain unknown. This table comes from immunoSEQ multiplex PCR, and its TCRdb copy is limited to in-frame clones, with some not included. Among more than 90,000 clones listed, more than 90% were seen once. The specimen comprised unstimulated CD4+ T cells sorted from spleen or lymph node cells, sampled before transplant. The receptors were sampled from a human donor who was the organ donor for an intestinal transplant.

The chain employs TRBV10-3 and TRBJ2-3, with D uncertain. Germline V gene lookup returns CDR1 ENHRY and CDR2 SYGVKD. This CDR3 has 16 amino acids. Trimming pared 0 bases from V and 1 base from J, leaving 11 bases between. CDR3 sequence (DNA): TGTGCCATCAGTGAGTCGACCTTCAGAGGCACAGATACGCAGTATTTT. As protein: CAISESTFRGTDTQYF.

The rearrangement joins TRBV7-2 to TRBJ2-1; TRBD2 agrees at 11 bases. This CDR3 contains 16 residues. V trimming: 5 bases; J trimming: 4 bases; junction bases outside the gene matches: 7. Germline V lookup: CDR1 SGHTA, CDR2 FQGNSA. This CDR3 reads CASSPFGLAGYNEQFF. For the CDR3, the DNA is TGTGCCAGCAGCCCCTTCGGACTAGCGGGTTACAATGAGCAGTTCTTC.

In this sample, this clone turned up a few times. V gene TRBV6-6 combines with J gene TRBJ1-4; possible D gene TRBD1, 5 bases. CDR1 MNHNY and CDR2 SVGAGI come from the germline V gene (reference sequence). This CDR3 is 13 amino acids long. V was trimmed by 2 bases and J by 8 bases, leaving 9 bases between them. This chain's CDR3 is CASSYRGGEKLFF. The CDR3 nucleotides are TGTGCCAGCAGTTACCGCGGGGGGGAAAAACTGTTTTTT.

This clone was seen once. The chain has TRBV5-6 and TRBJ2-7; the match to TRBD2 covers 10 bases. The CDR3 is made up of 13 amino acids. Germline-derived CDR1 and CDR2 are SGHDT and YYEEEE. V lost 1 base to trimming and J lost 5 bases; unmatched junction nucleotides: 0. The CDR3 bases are TGTGCCAGCAGCTTGCTAGCGGGAGACGAGCAGTACTTC. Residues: CASSLLAGDEQYF.

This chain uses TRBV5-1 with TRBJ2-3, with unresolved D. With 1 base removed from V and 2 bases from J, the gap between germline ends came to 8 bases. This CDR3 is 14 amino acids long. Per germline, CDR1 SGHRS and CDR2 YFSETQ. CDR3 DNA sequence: TGCGCCAGCAGCTTGAATGACCCCACAGATACGCAGTATTTT. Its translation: CASSLNDPTDTQYF.

CDR3 loop: CASSFAGWGYTF. In DNA, the CDR3 is TGTGCCAGCAGTTTCGCAGGTTGGGGCTACACCTTC. The rearrangement uses TRBV28 and TRBJ1-2; D is undetermined. The germline V gene encodes CDR1 MDHEN and CDR2 SYDVKM. There are 12 residues in the CDR3. Trimming removed 3 bases from V and 8 bases from J, with 10 bases in between.

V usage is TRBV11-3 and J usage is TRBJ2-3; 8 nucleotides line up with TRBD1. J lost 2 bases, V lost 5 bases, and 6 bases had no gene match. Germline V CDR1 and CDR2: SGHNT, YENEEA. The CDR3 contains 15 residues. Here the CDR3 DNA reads TGTGCCAGCAGCCGGACAGGGTTGCCCACAGATACGCAGTATTTT. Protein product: CASSRTGLPTDTQYF.

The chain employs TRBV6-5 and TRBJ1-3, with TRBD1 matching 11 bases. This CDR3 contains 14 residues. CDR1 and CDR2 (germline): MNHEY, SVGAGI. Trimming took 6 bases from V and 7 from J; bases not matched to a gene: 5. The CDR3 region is CASRPWDRGNTIYF. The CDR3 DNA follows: TGTGCCAGCAGGCCCTGGGACAGGGGGAACACCATATATTTT.